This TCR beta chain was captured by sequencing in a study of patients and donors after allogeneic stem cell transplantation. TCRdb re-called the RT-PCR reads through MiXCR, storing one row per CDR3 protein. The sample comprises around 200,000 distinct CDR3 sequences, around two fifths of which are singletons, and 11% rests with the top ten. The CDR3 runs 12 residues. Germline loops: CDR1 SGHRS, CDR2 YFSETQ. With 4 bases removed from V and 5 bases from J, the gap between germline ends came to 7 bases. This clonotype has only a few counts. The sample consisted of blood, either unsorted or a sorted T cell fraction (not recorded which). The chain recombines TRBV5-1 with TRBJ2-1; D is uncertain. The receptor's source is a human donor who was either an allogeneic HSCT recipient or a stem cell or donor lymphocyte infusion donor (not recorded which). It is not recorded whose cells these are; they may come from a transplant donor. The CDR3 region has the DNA TGCGCCAGCAGCCCACGAAACAATGAGCAGTTCTTC. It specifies CASSPRNNEQFF.